The 29 T cell receptor beta chains below all came from one sample that was sequenced in a study of massively parallel sequencing of T cell beta chains. Via MiXCR, TCRdb re-called the 5' RACE reads, giving one row per CDR3 protein. The sample holds roughly 4,200 distinct CDR3 sequences, around 40% seen once. Sequencing used commercial RNA from peripheral blood pooled from many donors. Source of these receptors: a pool of human donors in good health; the sample was commercial RNA pooled from many donors.

CDR3: CASRTGDYGYTF. As DNA, the CDR3 is TGTGCCAGCAGGACAGGGGATTATGGCTACACCTTC. The rearrangement uses TRBV7-2 and TRBJ1-2; 8 positions match TRBD1. The CDR3 spans 12 residues. Germline V gene sequence: CDR1 SGHTA, CDR2 FQGNSA. The trim removed 6 bases at V and 5 bases at J, leaving 2 bases unmatched.

V gene TRBV6-2 or TRBV6-3 combines with J gene TRBJ2-5, with D possibly being TRBD2 (6 bases). Germline V gene sequence: CDR1 MNHEY, CDR2 SVGEGT. This CDR3 has 13 residues. V lost 2 bases and J lost 5, with 9 bases in between. The CDR3 spells CASSYPGLETQYF. For the CDR3, the DNA is TGTGCCAGCAGTTACCCGGGACTCGAGACCCAGTACTTC.

In its sample, this clonotype was seen a few times. This chain joins TRBV20-1 and TRBJ2-1; D may be TRBD2 (5 bases). Germline V gene data show CDR1 as DFQATT and CDR2 as SNEGSKA (reference sequence). Trimming took off 3 bases at V and 4 bases at J, with 10 bases between the two ends. The CDR3 has 13 amino acids. The CDR3 region is CSASGEGYNEQFF. DNA of the CDR3: TGCAGTGCTAGCGGGGAAGGTTACAATGAGCAGTTCTTC.

The chain recombines TRBV10-1 with TRBJ1-5; no firm D call. This CDR3 region has 14 residues. The V gene's germline CDR1 is WNHNN and CDR2 SYGVQD (reference sequence). Trimming shortened V by 0 bases and J by 1 base, and 4 bases separated the two germline ends. The CDR3 DNA reads as TGCGCCAGCAGTGAGTCAGGGAGCAATCAGCCCCAGCATTTT. It yields the protein CASSESGSNQPQHF.

This clonotype showed up just a few times. The chain has TRBV14 and TRBJ2-5, with 8 bases lining up with TRBD2. V lost 0 bases and J lost 6; bases outside the gene matches: 9. Germline-derived CDR1 and CDR2 are SGHDN and FVKESK. CDR3 length equals 16 residues. The CDR3 DNA sequence: TGTGCCAGCAGCCAAGATCAAAGCGGGAGTGTCCAGACCCAGTACTTC. It specifies CASSQDQSGSVQTQYF.

Only a few counts were recorded for this clonotype. The gene calls are TRBV7-2 and TRBJ1-1; 8 positions agree with TRBD1. The CDR3 sequence is 15 residues long. The J segment lost 0 bases and the V segment lost 6 bases, leaving 6 bases of the junction unmatched. Germline V gene data show CDR1 as SGHTA and CDR2 as FQGNSA. This chain's CDR3 is CASRQGASLNTEAFF. The CDR3 region has the DNA TGTGCCAGCAGGCAGGGGGCATCCCTGAACACTGAAGCTTTCTTT.

With regard to this clonotype: This may be a read error, as it is one base from a much larger clone. The J gene is TRBJ2-5, the V gene TRBV29-1; TRBD1 matches 8 bases. J lost 4 bases, V lost 5 bases, and 3 bases had no gene match. CDR1 is SQVTM, CDR2 ANQGSEA, per germline. The CDR3 contains 12 residues. For the CDR3, the DNA is TGCAGCGTTAAGGGGACAGGAGAGACCCAGTACTTC. It yields the protein CSVKGTGETQYF. Full variable domain (rest looked up from reference TRBV29-1 and TRBJ2-5): SAVISQKPSRDICQRGTSLTIQCQVDSQVTMMFWYRQQPGQSLTLIATANQGSEATYESGFVIDKFPISRPNLTFSTLTVSNMSPEDSSIYLCSVKGTGETQYFGPGTRLLVL.

This chain links TRBV29-1 with TRBJ2-1; D might be TRBD2 (5 bases). Germline CDR1 SQVTM, CDR2 ANQGSEA. The CDR3 totals 10 residues. The V gene lost 4 bases and the J gene lost 7 bases, with 5 bases spanning the gap. The CDR3, as DNA: TGCAGCGTTGTAGCGAATGAGCAGTTCTTC. It is translated as CSVVANEQFF.

About this clonotype itself: Relative to the germline gene, one junction end is altered; a read error may explain this. V and J are TRBV11-2 and TRBJ1-3; no clear D. Germline assignment: CDR1 SGHAT and CDR2 FQNNGV. The CDR3 spans 15 residues. CDR3 sequence: CASSIDGPPGNTIYF. The CDR3 region has the DNA TGTGCCAGCAGCATAGACGGACCGCCGGGAAACACCATATATTTT.

This chain joins TRBV7-6 and TRBJ2-5, with TRBD1 identical over 7 bases. This CDR3 has 13 residues. Losses at the gene ends were 3 bases for V and 4 bases for J; bases not matched to a gene: 2. Germline values: CDR1 SGHVS, CDR2 FNYEAQ. CDR3 DNA sequence: TGTGCCAGCAGCTTTAACAGGGGAGAGACCCAGTACTTC. Its protein product is CASSFNRGETQYF.

The chain links TRBV20-1 to TRBJ1-5, with a possible D match to TRBD1 (6 bases). The V end lost 2 bases, the J end lost 4 bases, and 15 bases lay between the germline ends. Looked up from germline, CDR1 is DFQATT and CDR2 is SNEGSKA (reference sequence). CDR3 length: 15 residues. The chain's CDR3 is CSARSDTGSNQPQHF. The DNA for the CDR3 is TGCAGTGCTAGATCTGACACAGGGTCGAATCAGCCCCAGCATTTT.

The V and J genes are TRBV13 and TRBJ1-2; a weak D match, TRBD1 (5 bases). V was clipped by 5 bases and J by 4 bases, with 8 bases between them. Germline CDR1 PRHDT, CDR2 FYEKMQ (reference sequence). This CDR3 has 12 amino acids. CDR3 in DNA: TGTGCCAGCAGCCCCGACAGCTATGGCTACACCTTC. Translating gives CASSPDSYGYTF.

V usage is TRBV4-1 and J usage is TRBJ2-1; D might be TRBD2 (6 bases). V was shortened by 0 bases and J by 3 bases, with 9 bases between the two germline ends. The CDR3 is made up of 15 amino acids. Germline V gene lookup returns CDR1 MGHRA and CDR2 YSYEKL. The CDR3 DNA is TGCGCCAGCAGCCAAGAACTAGCTGACTACAATGAGCAGTTCTTC. It is translated as CASSQELADYNEQFF.

The chain uses TRBV7-1 and TRBJ2-1; no clear D. TRBV7-1 is placed among ORFs of uncertain function. The CDR3 totals 13 residues. The germline V and J ends were trimmed by 3 bases and 4 bases, with 7 bases remaining between them. CDR3 sequence: CASSSLGYNEQFF. The CDR3 coding sequence is TGTGCCAGCAGCTCCCTGGGGTACAATGAGCAGTTCTTC.

In its sample, this clonotype was seen a few times. The chain joins TRBV10-3 to TRBJ1-1; TRBD1 is a possible D gene (6 bases). V was shortened by 0 bases and J by 8 bases, with 10 bases between the two germline ends. Germline V gene lookup returns CDR1 ENHRY and CDR2 SYGVKD. This CDR3 is built from 13 residues. For the CDR3, the DNA is TGTGCCATCAGTGAGTCAGGGGGGGCCGAAGCTTTCTTT. Amino acids: CAISESGGAEAFF.

The V gene is TRBV7-6, the J gene TRBJ2-5; D remains unclear. V lost 11 bases and J lost 9, with 13 bases in between. CDR3 size: 10 residues. CDR1 is SGHVS, CDR2 FNYEAQ, per germline. The CDR3 DNA reads as TGTGCCCTCGACGGCGGACCCCAGTACTTC. Residues: CALDGGPQYF.

This clonotype came up a few times. This sequence joins TRBV6-4 and TRBJ2-3; D unresolved. Germline V gene lookup returns CDR1 MRHNA and CDR2 SNTAGT. The CDR3 is made up of 13 amino acids. V was trimmed by 6 bases and J by 1 base, leaving 8 bases between them. In nucleotides, the CDR3 is TGTGCCAGCAGGGCCATAGGCACAGATACGCAGTATTTT. This encodes CASRAIGTDTQYF.

As regards this clonotype: A much larger clone sits a single nucleotide away, making a read error possible. The V and J genes are TRBV29-1 and TRBJ1-5; D uncertain. Trimming took 3 bases from V and 2 from J, leaving 8 bases between them. Germline CDR1 SQVTM, CDR2 ANQGSEA. The CDR3 is 13 amino acids. The DNA for the CDR3 is TGCAGCGTTGATCCCGGGTGCAATCAGCCCCAGCATTTT. Translated, it gives CSVDPGCNQPQHF.

The gene calls are TRBV7-2 and TRBJ2-1; 9 positions agree with TRBD1. V lost 5 bases and J lost 6; bases outside the gene matches: 5. CDR1 is SGHTA and CDR2 is FQGNSA in the germline V gene. The CDR3 has 14 residues. The CDR3 DNA follows: TGTGCCAGCAGCACACAGGGGGCAGGCAATGAGCAGTTCTTC. This codes for CASSTQGAGNEQFF.

This clonotype was seen a few times. This chain links TRBV11-1 with TRBJ2-7; D might be TRBD1 (7 bases). Trimming took off 6 bases at V and 6 bases at J, with 12 bases between the two ends. Germline V gene lookup returns CDR1 SGHAT and CDR2 FQDESV (reference sequence). CDR3 length: 12 amino acids. The CDR3, as DNA: TGTGCCAGCAGAGGAGGGGGCCGCGAGCAGTACTTC. Translating gives CASRGGGREQYF.

V is TRBV5-1 and J is TRBJ2-7; D is uncertain. From germline, CDR1 is SGHRS and CDR2 YFSETQ. There are 11 residues in the CDR3. Trimming shortened V by 0 bases and J by 4 bases, and 2 bases separated the two germline ends. CDR3 in amino acids: CASSLEYEQYF. The CDR3 DNA is TGCGCCAGCAGCTTGGAATACGAGCAGTACTTC. Complete variable domain (other parts from reference TRBV5-1 and TRBJ2-7): KAGVTQTPRYLIKTRGQQVTLSCSPISGHRSVSWYQQTPGQGLQFLFEYFSETQRNKGNFPGRFSGRQFSNSRSEMNVSTLELGDSALYLCASSLEYEQYFGPGTRLTVT.

The rearrangement links TRBV14 to TRBJ1-1; a possible D gene is TRBD1 (6 bases). The CDR3 is 11 amino acids. V shed 3 bases and J shed 11 bases, with 10 bases lying between them. Germline CDR1 and CDR2: SGHDN and FVKESK. This chain's CDR3 is CASSHATGAFF. The CDR3 DNA reads as TGTGCCAGCAGCCATGCGACAGGCGCTTTCTTT.

The chain links TRBV5-1 to TRBJ1-2; 9 bases align to TRBD1. Per germline, CDR1 SGHRS and CDR2 YFSETQ. J gave up 6 bases and V 4 bases, and 4 bases lay outside the gene matches. The CDR3 has 13 residues. The CDR3 protein is CASSPWDRDGYTF. CDR3 in DNA: TGCGCCAGCAGCCCTTGGGACAGGGATGGCTACACCTTC.

This clonotype has more than one count but fewer than ten. This chain connects TRBV7-3 to TRBJ1-1; D call uncertain. Trimming removed 0 bases from V and 3 bases from J, with 8 bases in between. This CDR3 has 14 residues. Germline loops: CDR1 SGHTA, CDR2 FQGTGA. Here the CDR3 reads CASSLTPKDTEAFF. The CDR3, as DNA: TGTGCCAGCAGCTTAACCCCTAAGGACACTGAAGCTTTCTTT.

By sample fraction, this clonotype is large. The chain uses TRBV5-4 and TRBJ1-5; D is perhaps TRBD1 (5 bases). Germline CDR1 is SGHNT and CDR2 is YYREEE (reference sequence). Trimming took off 1 base at V and 3 bases at J, with 8 bases between the two ends. The CDR3 totals 14 residues. The CDR3 region has the DNA TGTGCCAGCAGCTTGAGGGGTTACAATCAGCCCCAGCATTTT. This sequence encodes CASSLRGYNQPQHF. Variable domain in full (rest from reference TRBV5-4 and TRBJ1-5): ETGVTQSPTHLIKTRGQQVTLRCSSQSGHNTVSWYQQALGQGPQFIFQYYREEENGRGNFPPRFSGLQFPNYSSELNVNALELDDSALYLCASSLRGYNQPQHFGDGTRLSIL.

This clonotype was counted once. This chain joins TRBV2 and TRBJ2-5; possibly TRBD2 for D (6 bases). Germline V gene lookup returns CDR1 SNHLY and CDR2 FYNNEI. Deletions cut 2 bases from V and 3 bases from J, with 13 bases between. The CDR3 covers 15 residues. The DNA of the CDR3 is TGTGCCAGCAGTGAACTCGTAGCGGACGAAGAGACCCAGTACTTC. It specifies CASSELVADEETQYF. The whole variable domain, remainder taken from reference TRBV2 and TRBJ2-5, is EPEVTQTPSHQVTQMGQEVILRCVPISNHLYFYWYRQILGQKVEFLVSFYNNEISEKSEIFDDQFSVERPDGSNFTLKIRSTKLEDSAMYFCASSELVADEETQYFGPGTRLLVL.

In its sample, this clonotype was seen once. The gene calls are TRBV20-1 and TRBJ2-5; D remains unclear. CDR1 and CDR2 (germline): DFQATT, SNEGSKA (reference sequence). The CDR3 consists of 11 residues. V was clipped by 3 bases and J by 5 bases, with 7 bases between them. CDR3 loop: CSARSGETQYF. The CDR3 nucleotides read TGCAGTGCTAGGTCTGGGGAGACCCAGTACTTC.

The chain joins TRBV11-2 to TRBJ2-3; no definite D call. From germline, CDR1 is SGHAT and CDR2 FQNNGV. The CDR3 runs to 12 residues. The V gene lost 4 bases and the J gene lost 1 base, with 3 bases spanning the gap. CDR3 loop: CASSSRTDTQYF. The CDR3 nucleotides read TGTGCCAGCAGCTCACGCACAGATACGCAGTATTTT.

There are a few counts of this clonotype. The rearrangement links TRBV13 to TRBJ1-5, with D perhaps TRBD1 (5 bases). This CDR3 spans 13 amino acids. Trimming removed 5 bases from V and 11 bases from J, with 16 bases in between. Germline V gene data show CDR1 as PRHDT and CDR2 as FYEKMQ (reference sequence). The CDR3 nucleotides read TGTGCCAGCAGCCCGGGACCTCCCATGGCCCAGCATTTT. It codes for CASSPGPPMAQHF.